This T cell receptor beta chain was obtained from a study of blood T cell repertoires in COVID-19 (dated by TCRdb to between 2020 and 2021). For the study in its entirety: Collaborator samples came from the United States, Italy and Spain and covered acute and convalescent phases of COVID-19. The material from the prospective study consisted of cDNA or gDNA derived from T cells, B-cell-depleted T cells, or PBMCs. Deeply sampled blood TCRbeta repertoires from subjects exposed to, actively infected with, or recovered from COVID-19 were included in the dataset. Samples came from the ongoing ImmuneRACE study (first 160 participants) plus 1,254 subjects from 6 global collaborators. Nearly every sample came with metadata listing a de-identified subject ID, COVID-19 status, age in years and sex. A freely available public database, intended as a resource for researchers studying the immune response to SARS-CoV-2, is where the repertoires were released. Where HLA class I and class II types were available, the types were taken from metadata supplied by the sample provider, not from assay-based typing. On the study overall, not on this receptor specifically: The quantity of clinical and demographic metadata differed by source and by participant and was supplied without curation.

Each collaborating institution followed its own protocols to collect whole blood in K2EDTA tubes. Collaborator samples were shipped for TCRbeta analysis as frozen whole blood, isolated PBMCs, or DNA extracted from either sample type. As concerns this clone: The antigen this receptor binds is unknown. No base-level quality is on record; no much larger clone is a single base apart.

The immunoSEQ Assay, a bias-controlled multiplex PCR, was used to amplify TCRbeta CDR3 regions from genomic DNA. As for how the authors treated the data: Within the assay, amplification of reference gene primers was used to estimate how many nucleated cells each sample contained. To quantify the absolute abundance of each unique TCRbeta CDR3 rearrangement, sequence reads were collapsed and filtered. For each sample, productive Simpson clonality was calculated as the square root of Simpson's diversity index across productive rearrangements. TCRdb mirrors the immuneACCESS table, restricted to in-frame sequences. Some clones are absent from its copies; in checked studies, under half trace to an unresolved V gene, and the reason for the others is unknown. V and J calls and clone size are copied from that table; D and trimming were computed from the DNA. For this sample the table gives 150,000 to 180,000 clones, of which under 85% were detected only once. The ten top clones hold roughly 3.6% of the sample.

The CDR1 and CDR2 encoded by the germline V gene are SGHRS and YFSETQ. Counted from cysteine to phenylalanine, this CDR3 has 16 amino acids. Only CDR3 DNA is held: 48 bases, read in frame from base 1. Trimming leaves V shorter by 4 bases and J shorter by 7 bases, with the junction holding 9 bases beyond the gene matches. Sequenced input: peripheral blood. This TCR was recovered from a woman aged 80 or over with acute or convalescent COVID-19. This receptor chain uses TRBV5-1 and TRBJ2-1, and 12 junctional nucleotides match TRBD2. The CDR3 protein is CASSTTGTSGSNEQFF. DNA sequence: TGCGCCAGCAGCACCACCGGGACTAGCGGGTCAAATGAGCAGTTCTTC.